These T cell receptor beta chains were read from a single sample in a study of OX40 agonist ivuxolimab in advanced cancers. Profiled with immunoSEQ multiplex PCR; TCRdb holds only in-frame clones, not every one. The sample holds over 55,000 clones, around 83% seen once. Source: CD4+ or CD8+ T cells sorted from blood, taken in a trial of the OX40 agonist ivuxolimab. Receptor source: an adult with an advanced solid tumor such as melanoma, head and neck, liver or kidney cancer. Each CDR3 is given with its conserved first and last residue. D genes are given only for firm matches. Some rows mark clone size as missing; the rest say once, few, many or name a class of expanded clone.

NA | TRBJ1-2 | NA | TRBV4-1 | CASSHPGPGPGYTF | TGCGCCAGCAGCCACCCGGGCCCTGGTCCCGGCTACACCTTC
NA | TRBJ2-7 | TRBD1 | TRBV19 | CASSTLAGQGIPYEQYF | TGTGCCAGTAGTACGCTGGCGGGACAGGGTATTCCCTACGAGCAGTACTTC
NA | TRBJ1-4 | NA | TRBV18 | CASSQQGATNEKLFF | TGTGCCAGCTCACAACAGGGCGCAACTAATGAAAAACTGTTTTTT
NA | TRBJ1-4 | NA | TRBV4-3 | CASSQDLGRGVTNEKLFF | TGCGCCAGCAGCCAAGATCTAGGGCGGGGGGTGACTAATGAAAAACTGTTTTTT
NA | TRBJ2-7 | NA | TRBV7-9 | CASSQNRLGGGYEQYF | TGTGCCAGCAGCCAAAACAGGTTAGGAGGGGGTTACGAGCAGTACTTC
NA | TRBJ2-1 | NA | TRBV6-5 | CASSPPPGISPFF | TGTGCCAGCAGCCCCCCTCCCGGGATATCTCCATTCTTC
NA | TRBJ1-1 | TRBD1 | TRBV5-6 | CASSHGTGSVITEAFF | TGTGCCAGCAGCCACGGGACAGGGAGTGTTATAACTGAAGCTTTCTTT
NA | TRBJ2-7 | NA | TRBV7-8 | CASSLTDLLAFEQYF | TGTGCCAGCAGCTTAACCGACCTCCTAGCTTTCGAGCAGTACTTC
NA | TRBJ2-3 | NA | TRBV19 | CASSSGALTQYF | TGTGCCAGTAGTAGCGGGGCCCTAACGCAGTATTTT
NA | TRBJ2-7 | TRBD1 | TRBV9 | CASSVYGTGSEQYF | TGTGCCAGCAGCGTATACGGGACAGGGAGCGAGCAGTACTTC
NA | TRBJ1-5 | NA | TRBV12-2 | CASRINKGDQPQHF | TGTGCAAGTCGCATCAACAAAGGGGATCAGCCCCAGCATTTT
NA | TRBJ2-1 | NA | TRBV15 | CATSRDIGNYNEQFF | TGTGCCACCAGCAGAGATATCGGGAACTACAATGAGCAGTTCTTC
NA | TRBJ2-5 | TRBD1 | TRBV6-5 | CASRRQGLETQYF | TGTGCCAGCAGGCGACAGGGGTTAGAGACCCAGTACTTC
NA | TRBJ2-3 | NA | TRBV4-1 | CASSQDGIPASTDTQYF | TGCGCCAGCAGCCAAGATGGAATTCCTGCTAGCACAGATACGCAGTATTTT
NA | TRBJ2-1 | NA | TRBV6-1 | CASSEASEYNEQFF | TGTGCCAGCAGTGAGGCTAGCGAATACAATGAGCAGTTCTTC
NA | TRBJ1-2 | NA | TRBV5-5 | CASSLDGQPNYGYTF | TGTGCCAGCAGCTTGGACGGACAGCCGAACTATGGCTACACCTTC
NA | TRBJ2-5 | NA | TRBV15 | CATSRDVETQYF | TGTGCCACCAGCAGAGATGTAGAGACCCAGTACTTC
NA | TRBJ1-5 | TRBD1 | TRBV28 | CASSPRGGQGSNQPQHF | TGTGCCAGCAGTCCCAGGGGGGGGCAAGGAAGCAATCAGCCCCAGCATTTT
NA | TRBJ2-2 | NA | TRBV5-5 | CASSSLAPGELFF | TGTGCCAGCAGCTCATTAGCTCCCGGGGAGCTGTTTTTT
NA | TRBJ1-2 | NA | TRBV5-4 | CASSPFQSSGAYGYTF | TGTGCCAGCAGCCCCTTCCAGTCATCCGGAGCCTATGGCTACACCTTC
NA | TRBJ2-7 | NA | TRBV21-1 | CASPKGKLVRDEQYF | TGTGCCAGCCCCAAGGGTAAACTAGTCAGGGACGAGCAGTACTTC
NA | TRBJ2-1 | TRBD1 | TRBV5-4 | CASSLGGQGYNEQFF | TGTGCCAGCAGCTTGGGGGGACAGGGCTACAATGAGCAGTTCTTC
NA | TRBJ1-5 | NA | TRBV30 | CAWSVEGNQPQHF | TGTGCCTGGAGTGTTGAAGGGAATCAGCCCCAGCATTTT
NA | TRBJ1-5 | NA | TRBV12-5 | CAPAEGPYSNQPQHF | TGTGCCCCAGCGGAAGGGCCCTATAGCAATCAGCCCCAGCATTTT
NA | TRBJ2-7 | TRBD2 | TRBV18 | CASSLLAGEYEQYF | TGTGCCAGCTCACTTTTAGCGGGAGAATACGAGCAGTACTTC
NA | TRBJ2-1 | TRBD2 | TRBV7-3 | CASSLSGGANNDEQFF | TGTGCCAGCAGCTTAAGCGGGGGGGCGAATAATGATGAGCAGTTCTTC
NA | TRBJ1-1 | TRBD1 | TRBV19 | CASSRDRENTEAFF | TGTGCCAGTAGTCGGGACAGAGAGAACACTGAAGCTTTCTTT
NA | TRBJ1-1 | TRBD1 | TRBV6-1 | CASNSGDSNTEAFF | TGTGCCAGCAATTCCGGGGACAGCAACACTGAAGCTTTCTTT
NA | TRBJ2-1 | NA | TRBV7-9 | CASSPRAVYNEQFF | TGTGCCAGCAGCCCCCGGGCGGTTTACAATGAGCAGTTCTTC
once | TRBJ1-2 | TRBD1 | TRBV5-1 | CASSLGQGASRGYTF | TGCGCCAGCAGCTTGGGACAGGGGGCGAGCAGGGGCTACACCTTC
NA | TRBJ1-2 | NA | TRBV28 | CASSLEQGGVVGGYTF | TGTGCCAGCAGCCTCGAACAGGGTGGAGTTGTTGGGGGCTACACCTTC
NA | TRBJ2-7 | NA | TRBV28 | CASRSGRVYEQYF | TGTGCCAGCAGGTCAGGACGGGTCTACGAGCAGTACTTC
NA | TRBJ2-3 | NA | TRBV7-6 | CASSLIDSSTDTQYF | TGTGCCAGCAGCTTAATTGACTCTAGCACAGATACGCAGTATTTT
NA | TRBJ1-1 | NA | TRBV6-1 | CASSELVAMNTEAFF | TGTGCCAGCAGTGAATTGGTGGCAATGAACACTGAAGCTTTCTTT
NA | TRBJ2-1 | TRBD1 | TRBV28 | CASSLGQGAFLGEQFF | TGTGCCAGCAGTTTGGGACAGGGGGCCTTCCTGGGTGAGCAGTTCTTC
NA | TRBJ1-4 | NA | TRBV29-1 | CSFSLATNEKLFF | TGCAGCTTCAGCCTGGCAACTAATGAAAAACTGTTTTTT
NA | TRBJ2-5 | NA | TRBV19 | CASSIGPDQETQYF | TGTGCCAGTAGTATCGGGCCAGACCAAGAGACCCAGTACTTC
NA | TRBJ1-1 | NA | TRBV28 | CASEMNTEAFF | TGTGCCAGCGAGATGAACACTGAAGCTTTCTTT
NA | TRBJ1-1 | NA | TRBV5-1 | CASSLVGDSEAFF | TGCGCCAGCAGCTTGGTAGGGGACTCTGAAGCTTTCTTT
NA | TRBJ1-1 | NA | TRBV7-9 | CASSPGVNRPWAFF | TGTGCCAGCAGCCCAGGAGTAAACAGACCTTGGGCTTTCTTT
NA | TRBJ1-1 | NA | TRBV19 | CASRGSSMNTEAFF | TGTGCCAGTAGGGGCAGCTCCATGAACACTGAAGCTTTCTTT
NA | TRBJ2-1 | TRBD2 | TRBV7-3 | CARRGLAGSNLYNEQFF | TGTGCCAGACGAGGGCTAGCGGGGTCCAACCTATACAATGAGCAGTTCTTC
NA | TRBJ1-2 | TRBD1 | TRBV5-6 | CASSSPRQGINYGYTF | TGTGCCAGCAGCTCCCCAAGACAGGGCATTAACTATGGCTACACCTTC
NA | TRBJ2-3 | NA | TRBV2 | CASSGYPSSSTDTQYF | TGTGCCAGCAGTGGTTACCCGAGCTCTAGCACAGATACGCAGTATTTT
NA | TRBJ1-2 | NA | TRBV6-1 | CASSVGGTDYGYTF | TGTGCCAGCAGTGTTGGGGGCACCGACTATGGCTACACCTTC
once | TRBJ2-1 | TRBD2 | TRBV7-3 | CASSPQPSGSLNEQFF | TGTGCCAGCAGCCCCCAACCTAGCGGGAGCCTTAATGAGCAGTTCTTC
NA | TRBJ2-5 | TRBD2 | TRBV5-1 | CASSLRTSGQETQYF | TGCGCCAGCAGCTTACGGACTAGCGGGCAAGAGACCCAGTACTTC
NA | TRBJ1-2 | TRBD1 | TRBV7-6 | CASSLYDRGQGGYTF | TGTGCCAGCAGCCTATATGACAGGGGGCAAGGTGGCTACACCTTC
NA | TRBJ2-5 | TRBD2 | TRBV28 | CASSYGSSGRVETQYF | TGTGCCAGCAGTTACGGGTCTAGCGGGAGGGTGGAGACCCAGTACTTC
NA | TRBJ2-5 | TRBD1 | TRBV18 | CASSPSGTGLEETQYF | TGTGCCAGCTCACCATCCGGGACAGGGCTGGAAGAGACCCAGTACTTC
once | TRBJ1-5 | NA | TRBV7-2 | CASSLASGLPQPQHF | TGTGCCAGCAGCTTAGCTTCGGGGCTACCCCAGCCCCAGCATTTT
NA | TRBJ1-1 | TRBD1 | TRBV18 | CASQGDRAANTEAFF | TGTGCCTCCCAAGGGGACAGGGCGGCGAACACTGAAGCTTTCTTT
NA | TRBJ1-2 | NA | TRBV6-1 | CASSEGANYGYTF | TGTGCCAGCAGTGAAGGAGCAAACTATGGCTACACCTTC
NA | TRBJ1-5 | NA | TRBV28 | CASSLTRRFNQPQHF | TGTGCCAGCAGTTTAACGCGGCGGTTTAATCAGCCCCAGCATTTT
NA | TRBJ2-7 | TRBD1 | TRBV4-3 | CASSQAPGQATYEQYF | TGCGCCAGCAGCCAGGCACCGGGACAGGCAACCTACGAGCAGTACTTC
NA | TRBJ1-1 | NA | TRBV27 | CASSLLRGEAFF | TGTGCCAGCAGTTTATTAAGGGGTGAAGCTTTCTTT